This record covers a single TCR beta chain. Its target is not known. Healthy bone marrow donors formed the donor group. The PCR was carried out with 60 Vbeta primers and 13 Jbeta primers. Produced via immunoSEQ multiplex PCR; TCRdb's table is partial and in-frame only. The sample lists over 100,000 clones; less than 80% were seen once. This entry comes from a study of cytomegalovirus exposure and HLA in healthy donors. Study-wide results and limits: High specificity and sensitivity for cytomegalovirus status were reported for the classifier. Cytomegalovirus-associated status was assigned to about 160 TCR beta chains.

Germline trimming cut 4 bases from V and 0 bases from J; bases unmatched to any gene: 9. The CDR3 loop spans 17 amino acids. This TCR was recovered from a woman aged 25 to 39 in good health and CMV-seronegative. This chain links TRBV5-3 with TRBJ1-3; 8 bases are shared with TRBD1. TRBV5-3 counts as an open reading frame of uncertain function. The sequencing sample was made of PBMCs. CDR3 in amino acids: CARSPGQVNTSGNTIYF. The CDR3 nucleotides are TGTGCCAGAAGCCCGGGACAGGTAAACACCTCTGGAAACACCATATATTTT.